This entry is about one T cell receptor (beta chain). Its specificity is not known. Profiling relied on immunoSEQ multiplex PCR, and the TCRdb table lists in-frame clones only, not all of them. The sample lists some 40,000 clones, approximately 90% occurring once. The CDR3 extends over 15 amino acids. V was pared by 1 base and J by 1 base, with 10 bases between. Germline CDR1 SEHNR, CDR2 FQNEAQ (reference sequence). This entry is derived from a study of OX40 agonist ivuxolimab in advanced cancers. Overall study context: Three patients responded partially, comprising one with hepatocellular carcinoma and two with cutaneous melanoma.

Study outcomes and limitations: Relative to CD4+, CD8+ T cells held more expanded clones on average.

The chain employs TRBV7-9 and TRBJ2-5; weak D call: TRBD1 (5 bases). The receptor comes from an adult with an advanced solid tumor such as melanoma, head and neck, liver or kidney cancer. Source: CD4+ or CD8+ T cells sorted from blood, taken in a trial of the OX40 agonist ivuxolimab. The CDR3, as DNA: TGTGCCAGCAGCTTAGTCCAGGGTGGCCAAGAGACCCAGTACTTC. Translated, it gives CASSLVQGGQETQYF.